The 14 T cell receptor beta chains presented below share a single source sample, sequenced in a study of cytomegalovirus exposure and HLA in healthy donors. 13 Jbeta primers and 60 Vbeta primers were used for the PCR. Some clones are missing from TCRdb's copy, which holds only in-frame ones; the method was immunoSEQ multiplex PCR. This sample yields approximately 130,000 clones, of which 8.9% are seen a single time; 6.5% to 9% belongs to the top ten. The specimen was PBMCs. The source of these receptors is a woman in her forties in good health and CMV-seropositive.

The J gene is TRBJ2-7, the V gene TRBV7-2; tentative D call: TRBD1 (6 bases). V was pared by 6 bases and J by 5 bases, with 17 bases between. This CDR3 contains 14 residues. CDR1 and CDR2 from the germline V gene are SGHTA and FQGNSA. CDR3 residues: CASRPTGMENEQYF. In nucleotides, the CDR3 is TGTGCCAGCAGGCCCACAGGGATGGAGAACGAGCAGTACTTC.

The table lists this clone with a few counts. This rearrangement joins TRBV4-1 to TRBJ2-3, with 9 nucleotides matching TRBD2. Germline CDR1 MGHRA, CDR2 YSYEKL. Trimming at V came to 5 bases and at J to 4 bases, leaving 4 bases not matched to a gene. The CDR3 runs 14 residues. CDR3 DNA: TGCGCCAGCAGCGGCGGGGGGGCCCCAGATACGCAGTATTTT. Its protein product is CASSGGGAPDTQYF.

V usage is TRBV29-1 and J usage is TRBJ2-5; D is possibly TRBD1 (5 bases). V was shortened by 1 base and J by 3 bases, with 9 bases between the two germline ends. This CDR3 spans 13 amino acids. CDR1 and CDR2 (germline): SQVTM, ANQGSEA. CDR3 amino acids: CSVEAAREETQYF. The CDR3 DNA is TGCAGCGTTGAAGCGGCCAGGGAAGAGACCCAGTACTTC.

CDR3 sequence: CASSYSLQGSSPLHF. CDR3 bases: TGTGCCAGCAGTTACTCGCTGCAGGGTAGTTCACCCCTCCACTTT. This rearrangement joins TRBV6-5 to TRBJ1-6, with a possible D match to TRBD1 (5 bases). CDR1 is MNHEY and CDR2 is SVGAGI in the germline V gene. Trimming shortened V by 0 bases and J by 9 bases, and 12 bases separated the two germline ends. The CDR3 covers 15 residues.

The sample holds a few counts of this clone. This chain joins TRBV18 and TRBJ1-1, with 7 bases lining up with TRBD1. This CDR3 has 14 residues. V shed 3 bases, J shed 2 bases, and the junction held 3 bases outside the gene matches. Germline loops: CDR1 KGHSH, CDR2 LQKENI. CDR3 nucleotides: TGTGCCAGCTCACCTGCAGGGGGAAACACTGAAGCTTTCTTT. Its translation: CASSPAGGNTEAFF.

The V gene is TRBV6-1, the J gene TRBJ1-6; unclear D gene. The CDR3 consists of 14 residues. V was pared by 7 bases and J by 5 bases, with 12 bases between. The germline gives CDR1 MNHNS, CDR2 SASEGT. The CDR3 DNA follows: TGTGCCAGCACCCCAGACTCGAATAATTCACCCCTCCACTTT. Translating it yields CASTPDSNNSPLHF.

As to this clone: The sample contains more than one DNA sequence encoding this CDR3. CDR3 nucleotide sequence: TGTGCCAGCAGCTTAGGGCAGGGAGAGACCCAGTACTTC. Amino acids: CASSLGQGETQYF. The chain links TRBV7-2 to TRBJ2-5; maybe TRBD1 (5 bases). This CDR3 is 13 amino acids long. V was cut by 1 base and J by 4 bases, with 7 bases left in between. The germline CDR1 and CDR2 sequences are SGHTA and FQGNSA.

This clone turned up a few times. J is TRBJ1-1 and V is TRBV18; D unclear. The germline V and J ends were trimmed by 4 bases and 1 base, with 7 bases remaining between them. CDR3 size: 13 residues. Germline V gene lookup returns CDR1 KGHSH and CDR2 LQKENI. This CDR3 is CASSLQQNTEAFF. CDR3 coding DNA: TGTGCCAGCTCACTCCAACAGAACACTGAAGCTTTCTTT. Looking up the rest from reference TRBV18 and TRBJ1-1 gives the full variable domain: NAGVMQNPRHLVRRRGQEARLRCSPMKGHSHVYWYRQLPEEGLKFMVYLQKENIIDESGMPKERFSAEFPKEGPSILRIQQVVRGDSAAYFCASSLQQNTEAFFGQGTRLTVV.

This clone was seen a handful of times. The chain carries TRBV5-1 and TRBJ2-7; 11 positions agree with TRBD1. The V gene's germline CDR1 is SGHRS and CDR2 YFSETQ. Trimming at V came to 0 bases and at J to 7 bases, leaving 6 bases not matched to a gene. This CDR3 has 15 amino acids. CDR3 in amino acids: CASSLVGQGAGEQYF. CDR3 coding DNA: TGCGCCAGCAGCTTGGTAGGACAGGGGGCGGGTGAGCAGTACTTC. Based on the CDR3 plus reference TRBV5-1 and TRBJ2-7, the full variable domain is KAGVTQTPRYLIKTRGQQVTLSCSPISGHRSVSWYQQTPGQGLQFLFEYFSETQRNKGNFPGRFSGRQFSNSRSEMNVSTLELGDSALYLCASSLVGQGAGEQYFGPGTRLTVT.

The chain is built from TRBV6-6 and TRBJ2-3, with 7 positions matching TRBD1. The V and J ends lost 4 bases and 4 bases, in that order; junction bases with no gene match: 8. The CDR3 runs 15 residues. CDR1 and CDR2 from the germline V gene are MNHNY and SVGAGI (reference sequence). The CDR3 loop reads CASSFPGQSPDTQYF. CDR3 nucleotides: TGTGCCAGCAGTTTTCCGGGACAGTCGCCAGATACGCAGTATTTT.

This clone was detected a few times. This chain links TRBV19 with TRBJ2-5; 8 bases map to TRBD2. V was pared by 2 bases and J by 2 bases, with 7 bases of the junction left unmatched. Germline V lookup: CDR1 LNHDA, CDR2 SQIVND (reference sequence). This CDR3 comprises 16 residues. The CDR3 is CASSIWGGGRQETQYF. CDR3 DNA: TGTGCCAGTAGTATATGGGGGGGCGGGAGGCAAGAGACCCAGTACTTC.

This chain joins TRBV15 and TRBJ2-1; TRBD2 agrees at 7 bases. CDR3 size: 15 residues. J was trimmed by 1 base and V by 5 bases; bases with no gene match: 5. Per germline, CDR1 LNHNV and CDR2 YYDKDF (reference sequence). The chain's CDR3 is CATSRAGESYNEQFF. CDR3 nucleotide sequence: TGTGCCACCAGCCGGGCGGGGGAATCCTACAATGAGCAGTTCTTC.

This clone was observed a few times. The V call is TRBV4-1, the J call TRBJ2-7; D possibly corresponds to TRBD1 (5 bases). V shed 4 bases and J shed 0 bases, with 13 bases lying between them. CDR3 size: 15 residues. CDR1 is MGHRA, CDR2 YSYEKL, per germline. CDR3 bases: TGCGCCAGCAGCCCCCTCTCCCAGGGCTCCTACGAGCAGTACTTC. Amino acids: CASSPLSQGSYEQYF.

J is TRBJ2-7 and V is TRBV27; a possible D gene is TRBD1 (6 bases). Trimming took 2 bases from V and 6 from J, leaving 20 bases between them. CDR3 length equals 16 residues. Germline loops: CDR1 MNHEY, CDR2 SMNVEV (reference sequence). The chain's CDR3 is CASSLIPLLGGSEQYF. CDR3 bases: TGTGCCAGCAGTTTAATTCCCCTGTTAGGGGGTAGCGAGCAGTACTTC.